The 8 T cell receptor beta chains below all came from one sample that was sequenced in a study of cytomegalovirus exposure and HLA in healthy donors. 13 Jbeta primers and 60 Vbeta primers were used for the PCR. TCRdb's table, derived via immunoSEQ multiplex PCR, lists solely in-frame clones and lacks some. The sample consists of some 240,000 clones, about 90% of them appearing once. Material for sequencing was PBMCs. The receptors derive from a girl aged 2-9 years in good health and CMV-seronegative.

V is TRBV7-2 and J is TRBJ1-2; D is perhaps TRBD1 (6 bases). Germline CDR1 SGHTA, CDR2 FQGNSA. V was cut by 3 bases and J by 7 bases, with 21 bases left in between. This CDR3 has 16 residues. The CDR3 nucleotides read TGTGCCAGCAGCTTCGGACAGCGTTTCGTCCCGCGTGGCTACACCTTC. Translating gives CASSFGQRFVPRGYTF. The full variable domain, completed using reference TRBV7-2 and TRBJ1-2, is GAGVSQSPSNKVTEKGKDVELRCDPISGHTALYWYRQSLGQGLEFLIYFQGNSAPDKSGLPSDRFSAERTGGSVSTLTIQRTQQEDSAVYLCASSFGQRFVPRGYTFGSGTRLTVV.

The chain is built from TRBV7-6 and TRBJ2-1, with 7 nucleotides matching TRBD2. CDR1 and CDR2 from the germline V gene are SGHVS and FNYEAQ. V gave up 0 bases and J gave up 8 bases; unmatched junction bases: 4. The CDR3 has 14 amino acids. The CDR3 DNA reads as TGTGCCAGCAGCTTAGCGGGAGGGCCGGATGAGCAGTTCTTC. Protein sequence: CASSLAGGPDEQFF.

This chain joins TRBV12-5 and TRBJ1-1; D possibly corresponds to TRBD1 (5 bases). V lost 2 bases and J 0 bases, leaving 19 bases between the germline ends. The CDR3 has 18 residues. Germline V lookup: CDR1 LGHNT, CDR2 FRNRAP. The CDR3, as DNA: TGTGCTAGTGGTTTGTCCCCTTCCCCCAGGGTCTTGAACACTGAAGCTTTCTTT. It is translated as CASGLSPSPRVLNTEAFF.

This rearrangement joins TRBV30 to TRBJ2-5; D possibly corresponds to TRBD1 (6 bases). Trimming shortened V by 4 bases and J by 4 bases, and 19 bases separated the two germline ends. From germline, CDR1 is GTSNPN and CDR2 SVGIG (reference sequence). The CDR3 has 15 residues. This CDR3 reads CAWTPPPWTVETQYF. CDR3 bases: TGTGCCTGGACCCCTCCGCCTTGGACAGTAGAGACCCAGTACTTC.

This rearrangement joins TRBV30 to TRBJ1-1, with 11 bases fitting TRBD1. Germline CDR1 reads GTSNPN; CDR2 reads SVGIG (reference sequence). This CDR3 region has 15 residues. The V segment lost 0 bases and the J segment 4 bases; nucleotides outside the gene matches: 4. The CDR3 nucleotides are TGTGCCTGGAGTGTACGGGACAGGGGGTTCACTGAAGCTTTCTTT. Protein sequence: CAWSVRDRGFTEAFF. Full variable domain (rest looked up from reference TRBV30 and TRBJ1-1): SQTIHQWPATLVQPVGSPLSLECTVEGTSNPNLYWYRQAAGRGLQLLFYSVGIGQISSEVPQNLSASRPQDRQFILSSKKLLLSDSGFYLCAWSVRDRGFTEAFFGQGTRLTVV.

This chain connects TRBV6-6 to TRBJ1-5, with a possible D match to TRBD1 (5 bases). CDR1 and CDR2 from the germline V gene are MNHNY and SVGAGI (reference sequence). The CDR3 has 15 residues. V dropped 2 bases and J dropped 5 bases, with 13 bases sitting between them. The chain's CDR3 is CASSYGRQMDQPQHF. CDR3 nucleotides: TGTGCCAGCAGTTACGGCAGACAGATGGATCAGCCCCAGCATTTT.

The chain has TRBV6-1 and TRBJ1-2, with 7 nucleotides matching TRBD1. This CDR3 has 15 residues. J gave up 4 bases and V 1 base, and 6 bases lay outside the gene matches. The germline V gene encodes CDR1 MNHNS and CDR2 SASEGT. The DNA of the CDR3 is TGTGCCAGCAGTGAAGAGACAGGGTTTACCTATGGCTACACCTTC. Residues: CASSEETGFTYGYTF.

The chain uses TRBV27 and TRBJ1-1; D unclear. Trimming removed 6 bases from V and 8 bases from J, with 10 bases in between. Germline V CDR1 and CDR2: MNHEY, SMNVEV (reference sequence). The CDR3 loop spans 11 amino acids. CDR3 in DNA: TGTGCCAGCAGAGATGAGGTGGAAGCTTTCTTT. Translation: CASRDEVEAFF.